Each of the 21 T cell receptor beta chains below was sequenced from the same sample in a study of regulatory T cells in long-lasting Graves disease. As to time point: newly diagnosed GD, antithyroid drugs for less than 3 months. RNA from PBMCs was the source of the TCR library. Library construction for TCR beta used iRepertoire HTBI primers and Arm-PCR of CDR3 regions. TCRdb processed the multiplex PCR reads anew with MiXCR; each CDR3 protein has one entry. The table has around 230,000 distinct CDR3 sequences, 15% to 20% seen once; the top ten hold approximately 20%. The specimen was peripheral blood mononuclear cells (PBMCs), collected at new diagnosis, from a patient treated with antithyroid drugs. All receptors come from a female donor with Graves disease.

This clonotype was seen repeatedly, ten times or more. This chain links TRBV5-1 with TRBJ1-1, with 7 positions matching TRBD1. The CDR3 extends over 15 amino acids. The germline V gene has CDR1 SGHRS and CDR2 YFSETQ. Trimming took 4 bases from V and 0 from J; bases not matched to a gene: 6. CDR3 protein: CASSPQGGLNTEAFF. CDR3 sequence (DNA): TGCGCCAGCAGCCCTCAGGGGGGGCTGAACACTGAAGCTTTCTTT. The full variable domain, with the rest looked up from reference TRBV5-1 and TRBJ1-1, is KAGVTQTPRYLIKTRGQQVTLSCSPISGHRSVSWYQQTPGQGLQFLFEYFSETQRNKGNFPGRFSGRQFSNSRSEMNVSTLELGDSALYLCASSPQGGLNTEAFFGQGTRLTVV.

Details on this clonotype: Its ends do not fully match the called genes, so a read error is possible. The chain carries TRBV5-1 and TRBJ2-3; D is possibly TRBD1 (5 bases). CDR1 is SGHRS and CDR2 is YFSETQ in the germline V gene. The length of the CDR3 is 14 residues. CDR3 nucleotide sequence: TGCACCAGCAGCTTGGAACAGGGCACAGATACGCAGTATTTT. This sequence encodes CTSSLEQGTDTQYF.

V gene TRBV20-1 combines with J gene TRBJ2-1; no reliable D call. V lost 1 base to trimming and J lost 3 bases, with 10 bases between them. Germline CDR1 and CDR2: DFQATT and SNEGSKA (reference sequence). This CDR3 spans 14 amino acids. CDR3 region: CSARVVGIYNEQFF. CDR3 DNA: TGCAGTGCTAGAGTAGTAGGGATCTACAATGAGCAGTTCTTC.

This clonotype was counted ten times or more. The chain carries TRBV20-1 and TRBJ2-1; D unclear. This CDR3 has 13 residues. Per germline, CDR1 DFQATT and CDR2 SNEGSKA (reference sequence). Deletions cut 5 bases from V and 8 bases from J, with 16 bases between. This CDR3 reads CSARTSRGDEQFF. The CDR3 nucleotides read TGCAGTGCTCGAACCTCGCGCGGTGATGAGCAGTTCTTC.

This clonotype was observed many times. The junction shows a germline mismatch at one end, possibly a read error. The chain recombines TRBV3-1 with TRBJ2-3, with D perhaps TRBD2 (5 bases). Germline V gene lookup returns CDR1 LGHDT and CDR2 YNNKEL (reference sequence). This CDR3 has 15 residues. CDR3 amino acids: CASSLRTSSTDSQYF. For the CDR3, the DNA is TGTGCCAGCAGCTTACGGACTTCTAGTACAGATTCGCAGTATTTT.

This clonotype was found a few times. J is TRBJ2-7 and V is TRBV6-5; possible D gene TRBD1, 5 bases. The CDR3 spans 14 residues. CDR1 is MNHEY, CDR2 SVGAGI, per germline. V was cut by 0 bases and J by 6 bases, with 12 bases left in between. The CDR3 DNA is TGTGCCAGCAGTTACTCGTCAGGGTCTTCCGAGCAGTACTTC. This encodes CASSYSSGSSEQYF.

This clonotype was counted at least ten times. The J gene is TRBJ2-7, the V gene TRBV20-1, with unresolved D. The CDR3 runs 15 residues. V was cut by 0 bases and J by 0 bases, with 12 bases left in between. Germline assignment: CDR1 DFQATT and CDR2 SNEGSKA (reference sequence). CDR3 residues: CSARDYVGGSYEQYF. In nucleotides, the CDR3 is TGCAGTGCTAGAGATTACGTGGGCGGCTCCTACGAGCAGTACTTC.

The rearrangement links TRBV12-3 or TRBV12-4 to TRBJ2-7; 9 bases line up with TRBD1. V lost 8 bases and J lost 5; bases outside the gene matches: 4. The CDR3 length is 12 residues. CDR3 DNA: TGTGCCAGCGGGGACAGGGTCAACGAGCAGTACTTC. This codes for CASGDRVNEQYF.

V is TRBV20-1 and J is TRBJ2-5, with 9 bases lining up with TRBD1. CDR1 DFQATT and CDR2 SNEGSKA come from the germline V gene (reference sequence). The CDR3 loop spans 15 amino acids. V dropped 1 base and J dropped 5; count of bases not matched to a gene: 8. CDR3 DNA sequence: TGCAGTGCTAGAGGGTCCGGGACAGGGTACGAGACCCAGTACTTC. It is translated as CSARGSGTGYETQYF.

This clonotype has only a few counts. V and J are TRBV19 and TRBJ2-7; 9 bases are a match to TRBD1. V lost 4 bases and J lost 7; bases outside the gene matches: 5. The CDR3 totals 13 residues. Germline-derived CDR1 and CDR2 are LNHDA and SQIVND (reference sequence). DNA of the CDR3: TGTGCCAGTAGTAGCGGGGACAGGGATGAGCAGTACTTC. Its translation: CASSSGDRDEQYF.

This clonotype was detected many times. The chain is built from TRBV19 and TRBJ1-1; D is unclear. Germline lookup yields CDR1 LNHDA and CDR2 SQIVND (reference sequence). Trimming pared 4 bases from V and 2 bases from J, leaving 14 bases between. There are 15 residues in the CDR3. The CDR3 reads CASSNQAASNTEAFF. The CDR3 coding sequence is TGTGCCAGTAGTAATCAGGCCGCCTCCAACACTGAAGCTTTCTTT.

This clonotype has ten or more counts. This chain joins TRBV7-3 and TRBJ2-1; a weak D match, TRBD1 (5 bases). The V end lost 3 bases, the J end lost 9 bases, and 12 bases lay between the germline ends. Looked up from germline, CDR1 is SGHTA and CDR2 is FQGTGA. This CDR3 spans 13 amino acids. CDR3 in amino acids: CASSFTGTSEQFF. CDR3 nucleotides: TGTGCCAGCAGCTTCACAGGTACAAGTGAGCAGTTCTTC.

This chain links TRBV5-4 with TRBJ2-7; 11 positions match TRBD2. Looked up from germline, CDR1 is SGHNT and CDR2 is YYREEE (reference sequence). J lost 3 bases, V lost 0 bases, and 2 bases had no gene match. The CDR3 is 15 amino acids. This chain's CDR3 is CASSLGGTSGYEQYF. CDR3 nucleotides: TGTGCCAGCAGCTTGGGTGGGACTAGCGGCTACGAGCAGTACTTC.

This clonotype was picked up a small number of times. The gene calls are TRBV20-1 and TRBJ2-3, with D perhaps TRBD2 (5 bases). From germline, CDR1 is DFQATT and CDR2 SNEGSKA (reference sequence). The CDR3 is made up of 17 amino acids. V was cut by 3 bases and J by 0 bases, with 19 bases left in between. The DNA of the CDR3 is TGCAGTGCTAGGGCCGGGGAAAACGCGTTTAGCACAGATACGCAGTATTTT. Protein: CSARAGENAFSTDTQYF.

This clonotype was recorded many times. The CDR3 DNA reads as TGTGCCAGCAGCCCCGGAGGCCCAGATACGCAGTATTTT. Protein product: CASSPGGPDTQYF. The V call is TRBV12-3 or TRBV12-4, the J call TRBJ2-3, with D perhaps TRBD2 (5 bases). The CDR3 is 13 residues long. The V gene lost 6 bases and the J gene lost 4 bases, with 11 bases spanning the gap.

This clonotype was observed many times. The chain links TRBV12-5 to TRBJ1-1; TRBD1 agrees at 9 bases. The trim removed 4 bases at V and 1 base at J, leaving 4 bases unmatched. Germline-derived CDR1 and CDR2 are LGHNT and FRNRAP. The CDR3 has 15 amino acids. CDR3 protein: CASGSQGAQNTEAFF. In DNA, the CDR3 is TGTGCTAGTGGTTCACAGGGGGCGCAGAACACTGAAGCTTTCTTT.

This clonotype was detected ten times or more. V and J are TRBV27 and TRBJ2-1; perhaps TRBD1 as D (6 bases). CDR3 length equals 16 residues. CDR1 and CDR2 from the germline V gene are MNHEY and SMNVEV (reference sequence). V was shortened by 5 bases and J by 4 bases, with 18 bases between the two germline ends. The CDR3 is CASSTHRAAKYNEQFF. CDR3 DNA sequence: TGTGCCAGCAGTACGCACAGGGCAGCTAAATACAATGAGCAGTTCTTC.

This clonotype was counted a few times. V is TRBV29-1 and J is TRBJ2-7; no clear D. The CDR3 runs 15 residues. The V gene lost 6 bases and the J gene lost 0 bases, with 18 bases spanning the gap. From germline, CDR1 is SQVTM and CDR2 ANQGSEA. The CDR3: CSVPLREESSYEQYF. The DNA of the CDR3 is TGCAGCGTCCCTCTCCGTGAGGAGAGCTCCTACGAGCAGTACTTC.

In this sample, this clonotype turned up many times. The gene calls are TRBV7-2 and TRBJ1-1; D gene uncertain. V was shortened by 0 bases and J by 8 bases, with 10 bases between the two germline ends. The length of the CDR3 is 13 residues. In germline, CDR1 is SGHTA, CDR2 FQGNSA. For the CDR3, the DNA is TGTGCCAGCAGCTTAGCCACCGGAGAGGAAGCTTTCTTT. Its protein product is CASSLATGEEAFF.

The chain recombines TRBV28 with TRBJ2-7, with TRBD1 as a possible D gene (6 bases). CDR1 is MDHEN and CDR2 is SYDVKM in the germline V gene. Trimming cost V 6 bases and J 2 bases, with 14 bases left between them. The CDR3 has 14 amino acids. In DNA form, the CDR3 reads TGTGCCAGCAGCCACCCACAGGGACCCTACGAGCAGTACTTC. This sequence encodes CASSHPQGPYEQYF.

The chain is built from TRBV5-1 and TRBJ1-2; a weak D match, TRBD1 (6 bases). V lost 4 bases and J 5 bases, leaving 21 bases between the germline ends. The CDR3 covers 16 residues. Germline values: CDR1 SGHRS, CDR2 YFSETQ. CDR3 loop: CASSELRDSGAYGYTF. In nucleotides, the CDR3 is TGCGCCAGCAGCGAACTCCGGGACTCGGGGGCTTATGGCTACACCTTC.